These T cell receptor beta chains were read from a single sample in a study of OX40 agonist ivuxolimab in advanced cancers. Sequencing used immunoSEQ multiplex PCR; TCRdb keeps in-frame clones, though not all of them. Of 70,000 or so clones in the sample, approximately 91% were seen once. Sequenced here: CD4+ or CD8+ T cells sorted from blood, sampled in a trial of the OX40 agonist ivuxolimab. All receptors derive from an adult with an advanced solid tumor such as melanoma, head and neck, liver or kidney cancer. Both conserved end residues are part of each CDR3. Not all rows give a size; the values are once, few, many and, for expanded clones, a class.

cdr3_aa: CASSQRGGPQETQYF
clone_size: NA
j_call: TRBJ2-5
v_call: TRBV4-3

cdr3_aa: CSGRDVNYNEQFF
clone_size: NA
j_call: TRBJ2-1
v_call: TRBV29-1

cdr3_aa: CASSFFWGLMNTEAFF
clone_size: once
j_call: TRBJ1-1
v_call: TRBV28

cdr3_aa: CASSGSGGSDTQYF
clone_size: NA
j_call: TRBJ2-3
v_call: TRBV5-1

cdr3_aa: CASSAGFGYTF
clone_size: once
j_call: TRBJ1-2
v_call: TRBV21-1

cdr3_aa: CASSTGTGPTYEQYF
clone_size: NA
j_call: TRBJ2-7
v_call: TRBV19

cdr3_aa: CAISESVNEQYF
clone_size: few
j_call: TRBJ2-7
v_call: TRBV10-3

cdr3_aa: CASSLSAGVRLNTEAFF
clone_size: NA
j_call: TRBJ1-1
v_call: TRBV27

cdr3_aa: CASSLLGFQPQHF
clone_size: few
j_call: TRBJ1-5
v_call: TRBV5-5

cdr3_aa: CASSEYGQGFGPDYNEQFF
clone_size: NA
j_call: TRBJ2-1
v_call: TRBV10-1

cdr3_aa: CASSLMAEGAKNIQYF
clone_size: NA
j_call: TRBJ2-4
v_call: TRBV9

cdr3_aa: CASSLQLAGADTQYF
clone_size: few
j_call: TRBJ2-3
v_call: TRBV6-5

cdr3_aa: CATTSGRGTGELFF
clone_size: NA
j_call: TRBJ2-2
v_call: TRBV9

cdr3_aa: CASSELGGSDTDTQYF
clone_size: NA
j_call: TRBJ2-3
v_call: TRBV25-1

cdr3_aa: CASKAGNQPQHF
clone_size: NA
j_call: TRBJ1-5
v_call: TRBV13

cdr3_aa: CASGTSGRALADTQYF
clone_size: NA
j_call: TRBJ2-3
v_call: TRBV27

cdr3_aa: CASSDRQGIYGYTF
clone_size: NA
j_call: TRBJ1-2
v_call: TRBV19

cdr3_aa: CASSPRPGQGIYEQYF
clone_size: NA
j_call: TRBJ2-7
v_call: TRBV18

cdr3_aa: CASSLAGARADRLFF
clone_size: NA
j_call: TRBJ1-4
v_call: TRBV7-9

cdr3_aa: CASSIDQRRALGIAGELFF
clone_size: NA
j_call: TRBJ2-2
v_call: TRBV19

cdr3_aa: CVGGCCSYNEQFF
clone_size: NA
j_call: TRBJ2-1
v_call: TRBV21-1

cdr3_aa: CASSELASSYNEQFF
clone_size: NA
j_call: TRBJ2-1
v_call: TRBV6-1

cdr3_aa: CATVGGVLGEQYF
clone_size: NA
j_call: TRBJ2-7
v_call: TRBV6-5

cdr3_aa: CASSVGGRDQETQYF
clone_size: once
j_call: TRBJ2-5
v_call: TRBV9

cdr3_aa: CASTDRGGYEQYF
clone_size: NA
j_call: TRBJ2-7
v_call: TRBV10-2

cdr3_aa: CASSVTSSLGETQYF
clone_size: NA
j_call: TRBJ2-5
v_call: TRBV9

cdr3_aa: CASSLGPRDTEAFF
clone_size: NA
j_call: TRBJ1-1
v_call: TRBV9

cdr3_aa: CAWSSAGEIPDTQYF
clone_size: NA
j_call: TRBJ2-3
v_call: TRBV30

cdr3_aa: CASSEGAYNEQFF
clone_size: NA
j_call: TRBJ2-1
v_call: TRBV9

cdr3_aa: CASSHGQGATYGYTF
clone_size: NA
j_call: TRBJ1-2
v_call: TRBV4-3

cdr3_aa: CASSALSSTEAFF
clone_size: NA
j_call: TRBJ1-1
v_call: TRBV7-9

cdr3_aa: CASSESFPYEQYF
clone_size: NA
j_call: TRBJ2-7
v_call: TRBV6-1

cdr3_aa: CASRDGSSYEQYF
clone_size: NA
j_call: TRBJ2-7
v_call: TRBV25-1